This entry lists 16 T cell receptor beta chains sequenced from one sample in a study of CD8+ T cells in alopecia areata (dated by TCRdb to the late 2010s). This specimen's time point label, per the study, means: about 25 weeks on oral tofacitinib. The label giving this sample's treatment or condition can be read as: oral pan-JAK inhibitor, 5-10 mg twice daily. Preparation of the library involved the immunoSEQ multiplex PCR assay. To provide template for TCR sequencing, every sample had RNA extracted and reverse transcribed into cDNA. TCRdb mirrors the immuneACCESS table, restricted to in-frame sequences. Some clones are absent from its copies; in checked studies, under half trace to an unresolved V gene, and the reason for the others is unknown. This sample lists about 200,000 clones; 58% were detected once. 5.5% of the sample is taken by the ten largest. The sample in question was CD4+ T cells sorted from blood, obtained at week 24, from a patient treated with tofacitinib. All receptors come from a human donor with alopecia areata.

This rearrangement joins TRBV2 to TRBJ1-2, with a possible D match to TRBD1 (6 bases). CDR1 and CDR2 from the germline V gene are SNHLY and FYNNEI. CDR3 length: 13 amino acids. The V end lost 5 bases, the J end lost 2 bases, and 9 bases lay between the germline ends. The DNA for the CDR3 is TGTGCCAGCAGTCTACAGGGAAACTATGGCTACACCTTC. Residues: CASSLQGNYGYTF.

This clone has only a few counts. The V and J genes are TRBV2 and TRBJ2-7; 9 positions match TRBD1. CDR1 is SNHLY, CDR2 FYNNEI, per germline. After removal of 6 bases from V and 6 bases from J, the junction contained 12 bases not matched to a gene. CDR3 length: 15 amino acids. In nucleotides, the CDR3 is TGTGCCAGCAGAGGCAGGGACAGGGTTGTGAGCGAGCAGTACTTC. Encoded protein: CASRGRDRVVSEQYF.

This clone showed up just a few times. This sample includes further DNA sequences coding for the same CDR3. The V gene is TRBV18, the J gene TRBJ2-5; no clear D gene. The CDR3 spans 11 residues. V gave up 1 base and J gave up 3 bases, with 0 bases separating them. Germline V gene sequence: CDR1 KGHSH, CDR2 LQKENI. The CDR3 loop reads CASSPQETQYF. The CDR3 DNA sequence: TGTGCCAGCTCACCACAAGAGACCCAGTACTTC.

This CDR3 reads CASSDRRGVETQYF. The CDR3 DNA is TGTGCCAGCAGTGACCGGCGGGGTGTAGAGACCCAGTACTTC. The rearrangement joins TRBV27 to TRBJ2-5; D perhaps matches TRBD2 (6 bases). The germline gives CDR1 MNHEY, CDR2 SMNVEV (reference sequence). The CDR3 has 14 amino acids. V was clipped by 5 bases and J by 4 bases, with 14 bases between them.

CDR3 DNA: TGTGCCAGCAGTCCTGACAGCGCTGGGGCCAACGTCCTGACTTTC. This translates into CASSPDSAGANVLTF. This sequence joins TRBV2 and TRBJ2-6; D possibly corresponds to TRBD1 (5 bases). CDR1 SNHLY and CDR2 FYNNEI come from the germline V gene. The CDR3 contains 15 residues. Trimming stripped 5 bases from V and 2 bases from J, with 10 bases between.

This clone was observed a few times. The CDR3 sequence is CASSGTSGGTQYF. CDR3 coding DNA: TGTGCCAGCAGTGGGACTAGCGGGGGGACCCAGTACTTC. The rearrangement uses TRBV6-5 and TRBJ2-5; 14 bases are a match to TRBD2. Germline V gene sequence: CDR1 MNHEY, CDR2 SVGAGI. The CDR3 has 13 residues. With 5 bases clipped from V and 7 bases from J, the junction kept 0 bases outside the gene matches.

This chain joins TRBV10-3 and TRBJ2-7, with D tentatively TRBD2 (5 bases). CDR1 ENHRY and CDR2 SYGVKD come from the germline V gene. The CDR3 loop spans 13 amino acids. Trimming removed 6 bases at V and 6 bases at J, with 15 bases between. CDR3 residues: CAIRTAEAVEQYF. The CDR3 DNA reads as TGTGCCATCAGGACGGCGGAGGCGGTCGAGCAGTACTTC.

The chain couples TRBV7-2 to TRBJ1-2, with TRBD1 matching over 8 bases. Germline CDR1 SGHTA, CDR2 FQGNSA. The CDR3 covers 15 residues. The trim removed 0 bases at V and 6 bases at J, leaving 6 bases unmatched. CDR3 in DNA: TGTGCCAGCAGCTTAGCAGGTCCAGGGGGCCATGGCTACACCTTC. It specifies CASSLAGPGGHGYTF.

The chain is built from TRBV7-9 and TRBJ2-1, with 9 bases aligning to TRBD2. Trimming removed 1 base from V and 9 bases from J; junction bases left unmatched: 7. The length of the CDR3 is 15 residues. CDR1 and CDR2 (germline): SEHNR, FQNEAQ (reference sequence). In DNA form, the CDR3 reads TGTGCCAGCAGCTTAGGGGGACTAGCCAGTAGTGAGCAGTTCTTC. Protein product: CASSLGGLASSEQFF.

A word on this clone: The sample has other DNA sequences that encode this CDR3 too. This chain connects TRBV7-2 to TRBJ2-1; tentatively, D is TRBD1 (6 bases). CDR1 SGHTA and CDR2 FQGNSA come from the germline V gene. This CDR3 comprises 15 residues. With 2 bases removed from V and 2 bases from J, the gap between germline ends came to 10 bases. The CDR3 coding sequence is TGTGCCAGCAGCTTAAGACAGGCTACCTACAATGAGCAGTTCTTC. Residues: CASSLRQATYNEQFF.

This clone has only a few counts. The chain carries TRBV29-1 and TRBJ2-7; D perhaps matches TRBD1 (7 bases). Trimming removed 6 bases at V and 6 bases at J, with 12 bases between. The germline V gene has CDR1 SQVTM and CDR2 ANQGSEA. This CDR3 has 11 residues. CDR3 protein: CSVHQGGEQYF. DNA for the CDR3: TGCAGCGTCCACCAGGGGGGCGAGCAGTACTTC.

This clone appeared a single time. V usage is TRBV6-5 and J usage is TRBJ1-2; TRBD1 agrees at 11 bases. With 6 bases clipped from V and 7 bases from J, the junction kept 7 bases outside the gene matches. This CDR3 is 14 amino acids long. Germline lookup yields CDR1 MNHEY and CDR2 SVGAGI. The CDR3, as DNA: TGTGCCAGCAGCGACGGACAGGGGGCTGGTGGCTACACCTTC. Its translation is CASSDGQGAGGYTF.

This clone was found a few times. This chain links TRBV5-1 with TRBJ2-3; D might be TRBD1 (6 bases). Germline loops: CDR1 SGHRS, CDR2 YFSETQ. This CDR3 comprises 15 residues. V lost 5 bases and J 0 bases, leaving 13 bases between the germline ends. The CDR3 is CASRLGHLSTDTQYF. The CDR3 DNA follows: TGCGCCAGCAGACTGGGACACTTGAGCACAGATACGCAGTATTTT.

The chain uses TRBV6-6 and TRBJ1-2; D perhaps matches TRBD1 (5 bases). Trimming removed 2 bases at V and 2 bases at J, with 12 bases between. The CDR3 covers 15 residues. Per germline, CDR1 MNHNY and CDR2 SVGAGI (reference sequence). CDR3 DNA: TGTGCCAGCAGTTACATCGGGGCACAAAACTATGGCTACACCTTC. Amino acids: CASSYIGAQNYGYTF.

This chain joins TRBV4-3 and TRBJ1-1, with 7 bases fitting TRBD1. There are 13 residues in the CDR3. Germline V gives CDR1 LGHNA, CDR2 YSLEER. V lost 4 bases and J lost 4; bases outside the gene matches: 3. CDR3 amino acids: CASSLDRVTEAFF. Here the CDR3 DNA reads TGCGCCAGCAGCCTTGACAGGGTCACTGAAGCTTTCTTT.

The V call is TRBV5-1, the J call TRBJ2-1; tentative D call: TRBD1 (5 bases). Trimming shortened V by 4 bases and J by 5 bases, and 10 bases separated the two germline ends. Germline V gene sequence: CDR1 SGHRS, CDR2 YFSETQ. This CDR3 region has 13 residues. The CDR3 region has the DNA TGCGCCAGCAGCCCCGAAGGGGACAATGAGCAGTTCTTC. Its protein product is CASSPEGDNEQFF.